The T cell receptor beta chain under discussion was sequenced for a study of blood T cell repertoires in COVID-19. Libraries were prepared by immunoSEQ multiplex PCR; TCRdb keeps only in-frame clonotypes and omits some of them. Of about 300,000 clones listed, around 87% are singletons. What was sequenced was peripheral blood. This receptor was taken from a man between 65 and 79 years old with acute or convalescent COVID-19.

CDR3 DNA: TGTGCCAGCAGCCAAGAGGACAGCCAGAACTATGGCTACACCTTC. Encoded protein: CASSQEDSQNYGYTF. J is TRBJ1-2 and V is TRBV4-2, with D tentatively TRBD1 (6 bases). V was clipped by 0 bases and J by 2 bases, with 10 bases between them. Germline lookup yields CDR1 LGHNA and CDR2 YNFKEQ. The CDR3 has 15 residues.